The 23 T cell receptor beta chains below all came from one sample that was sequenced in a study of metastatic and nonmetastatic thyroid tumors. TCRdb re-called clones via MiXCR from the PCR reads. Of tens of thousands of clones in the sample, roughly 17% were seen once. Each patient came to thyroid surgery without any prior treatment (of any kind). The sample comprised blood. These receptors all come from a female donor with papillary thyroid cancer or a benign thyroid nodule (not recorded which). Some clones in this sample may be carry-over from other donors' samples.

This clone was recorded many times. This sequence joins TRBV4-1 and TRBJ1-5; the match to TRBD1 covers 11 bases. CDR1 MGHRA and CDR2 YSYEKL come from the germline V gene. V lost 2 bases to trimming and J lost 5 bases; unmatched junction nucleotides: 8. The CDR3 contains 17 residues. The chain's CDR3 is CASSQLPGQGAYQPQHF. DNA of the CDR3: TGCGCCAGCAGCCAACTCCCTGGACAGGGGGCCTATCAGCCCCAGCATTTT.

This clone was seen ten or more times. The V call is TRBV4-2, the J call TRBJ2-3, with D perhaps matching TRBD1 (5 bases). This CDR3 is 12 amino acids long. The germline V gene encodes CDR1 LGHNA and CDR2 YNFKEQ. The ends were cut back, 5 bases at V and 8 bases at J, with 11 bases in the middle. CDR3 coding DNA: TGTGCCAGCAGCTTGGGGCTCGGTACGCAGTATTTT. It codes for CASSLGLGTQYF.

Ten or more counts support this clone. The chain couples TRBV7-3 to TRBJ1-2; 9 bases fit TRBD1. The junction had 5 bases not matched to a gene; V was cut back by 4 bases and J by 8 bases. CDR1 and CDR2 (germline): SGHTA, FQGTGA. This CDR3 comprises 13 residues. CDR3 sequence: CASSSRTGEGYTF. DNA of the CDR3: TGTGCCAGCAGCTCCCGGACAGGGGAAGGCTACACCTTC. Combining the CDR3 with reference TRBV7-3 and TRBJ1-2 gives the whole variable domain GAGVSQTPSNKVTEKGKYVELRCDPISGHTALYWYRQSLGQGPEFLIYFQGTGAADDSGLPNDRFFAVRPEGSVSTLKIQRTERGDSAVYLCASSSRTGEGYTFGSGTRLTVV.

Points on this clone: This clone may be a read error of a much larger clone one base away. This sequence joins TRBV7-6 and TRBJ2-2; D could derive from TRBD1 or TRBD2 (6 bases each). Germline V lookup: CDR1 SGHVS, CDR2 FNYEAQ. The CDR3 consists of 13 residues. The CDR3, as DNA: TGTGCCAGCAGCTCGGGGGACACCTGGGAGCTGTTTTTT. Its translation: CASSSGDTWELFF.

This clone was picked up a small number of times. The chain combines TRBV19 with TRBJ1-4; the D is unclear. Trimming shortened V by 7 bases and J by 8 bases, and 14 bases separated the two germline ends. The CDR3 length is 13 residues. Germline lookup yields CDR1 LNHDA and CDR2 SQIVND (reference sequence). The CDR3 sequence: CASTTVIGEKLFF. DNA of the CDR3: TGTGCCAGTACAACGGTGATTGGGGAAAAACTGTTTTTT.

There are a few counts of this clone. Germline is not matched at one junction end, which may reflect a read error. The chain is built from TRBV12-5 and TRBJ1-1, with 7 positions matching TRBD1. The CDR3 totals 13 residues. CDR1 and CDR2 from the germline V gene are LGHNT and FRNRAP. The CDR3 bases are TGTGAGTTTAGGACAGGCTTTAGCACTGAAGTTTTCTTT. Protein product: CEFRTGFSTEVFF. Based on the CDR3 plus reference TRBV12-5 and TRBJ1-1, the full variable domain is DARVTQTPRHKVTEMGQEVTMRCQPILGHNTVFWYRQTMMQGLELLAYFRNRAPLDDSGMPKDRFSAEMPDATLATLKIQPSEPRDSAVYFCEFRTGFSTEVFFGQGTRLTVV.

The chain is built from TRBV6-1 and TRBJ1-5; possibly TRBD1 or TRBD2 for D (5 bases each). The end of the DNA aligns better with TRBJ2-3, so the J call may be wrong. CDR1 is MNHNS and CDR2 is SASEGT in the germline V gene. The CDR3 sequence is 16 residues long. Here the CDR3 reads CASSELGVAANQPQYF. Here the CDR3 DNA reads TGTGCCAGCAGTGAACTGGGGGTTGCGGCCAATCAGCCCCAGTATTTT.

The sample holds many counts of this clone. The chain carries TRBV29-1 and TRBJ2-1, with TRBD2 identical over 11 bases. There are 14 residues in the CDR3. Germline values: CDR1 SQVTM, CDR2 ANQGSEA. Trimming removed 6 bases from V and 8 bases from J; junction bases left unmatched: 9. CDR3 in amino acids: CSVRVAGGGDEQFF. CDR3 DNA: TGCAGCGTGAGGGTAGCGGGAGGGGGCGATGAGCAGTTCTTC.

This clone has at least ten counts. Possible read error: a much larger clone is one base away. The chain is built from TRBV6-1 and TRBJ2-7; D not certain. The germline CDR1 and CDR2 sequences are MNHNS and SASEGT. The CDR3 is 13 residues long. V lost 6 bases to trimming and J lost 4 bases, with 13 bases between them. The CDR3 DNA sequence: TGTGCCAGCAGACCACTTGGGGTTTACGAGCAGTACTTC. It yields the protein CASRPLGVYEQYF.

CDR3 in DNA: TGTGCCAGCCAATACGGTCCCCAAGAGACCCAGTACTTC. Encoded protein: CASQYGPQETQYF. The rearrangement uses TRBV5-5 and TRBJ2-5; D is uncertain. Germline V gene data show CDR1 as SGHKS and CDR2 as YYEKEE (reference sequence). This CDR3 spans 13 amino acids. Between the trimmed V and J ends, which lost 7 bases and 1 base, there was a span of 11 bases.

In its sample, this clone was seen many times. This chain uses TRBV15 with TRBJ2-1, with D unclear. From germline, CDR1 is LNHNV and CDR2 YYDKDF (reference sequence). This CDR3 comprises 13 residues. Trimming stripped 0 bases from V and 5 bases from J, with 5 bases between. CDR3 protein: CATSRDQNNEQFF. CDR3 bases: TGTGCCACCAGCAGAGATCAGAACAATGAGCAGTTCTTC. The full variable domain, completed using reference TRBV15 and TRBJ2-1, is DAMVIQNPRYQVTQFGKPVTLSCSQTLNHNVMYWYQQKSSQAPKLLFHYYDKDFNNEADTPDNFQSRRPNTSFCFLDIRSPGLGDTAMYLCATSRDQNNEQFFGPGTRLTVL.

In this sample, this clone is medium-sized. The rearrangement joins TRBV12-3 or TRBV12-4 to TRBJ2-1; D unresolved. V was cut by 3 bases and J by 5 bases, with 8 bases left in between. The CDR3 extends over 13 amino acids. The chain's CDR3 is CASSFEFHNEQFF. CDR3 sequence (DNA): TGTGCCAGCAGTTTTGAGTTCCACAATGAGCAGTTCTTC.

This clone was seen at least ten times. The rearrangement links TRBV19 to TRBJ1-3; D gene unclear. Per germline, CDR1 LNHDA and CDR2 SQIVND (reference sequence). V dropped 7 bases and J dropped 4 bases, with 17 bases sitting between them. The CDR3 length is 15 residues. In nucleotides, the CDR3 is TGTGCCAGTAACCCTGGAAGGATAGGGGGAAACACCATATATTTT. Translated, it gives CASNPGRIGGNTIYF.

This clone was seen repeatedly, ten times or more. The chain joins TRBV20-1 to TRBJ2-3; 8 positions match TRBD2. Germline V gives CDR1 DFQATT, CDR2 SNEGSKA (reference sequence). The V gene end was trimmed by 6 bases and the J gene end by 2 bases; junction bases not matched to a gene: 10. The CDR3 has 15 amino acids. The CDR3 sequence is CSAIFSGANTDTQYF. CDR3 sequence (DNA): TGCAGTGCAATCTTTAGCGGGGCCAACACAGATACGCAGTATTTT.

This clone was counted at least ten times. The chain carries TRBV7-9 and TRBJ2-1; 8 bases fit TRBD1. This CDR3 comprises 13 residues. CDR1 and CDR2 (germline): SEHNR, FQNEAQ (reference sequence). V shed 4 bases, J shed 7 bases, and the junction held 3 bases outside the gene matches. CDR3 in amino acids: CASSWTGMNEQFF. In nucleotides, the CDR3 is TGTGCCAGCAGCTGGACAGGGATGAATGAGCAGTTCTTC.

This clone was detected ten times or more. The rearrangement uses TRBV27 and TRBJ2-7; TRBD1 matches 8 bases. Germline trimming cut 5 bases from V and 5 bases from J; bases unmatched to any gene: 11. The CDR3 extends over 15 amino acids. Germline CDR1 reads MNHEY; CDR2 reads SMNVEV (reference sequence). The CDR3 DNA reads TGTGCCAGCAGTACTGCAGGGGGCGAAATCGACGAGCAGTACTTC. Protein sequence: CASSTAGGEIDEQYF.

This clone was recorded at least ten times. This clone may be a read error of a much larger clone one base away. This chain uses TRBV12-5 with TRBJ1-1; D unresolved. The ends were cut back, 2 bases at V and 5 bases at J, with 12 bases in the middle. Germline values: CDR1 LGHNT, CDR2 FRNRAP. The CDR3 runs to 14 residues. The CDR3 nucleotides are TGTGCTAGTGGTTTGCCCTCCCAGCAAACTGAAGCTTTCTTT. Translated: CASGLPSQQTEAFF.

The sample holds a few counts of this clone. The chain carries TRBV5-1 and TRBJ2-1; perhaps TRBD1 as D (6 bases). V was shortened by 5 bases and J by 3 bases, with 15 bases between the two germline ends. CDR3 length: 15 residues. Germline V gene sequence: CDR1 SGHRS, CDR2 YFSETQ. The CDR3 DNA is TGCGCCAGCAGTAAGGGGGAACTTCACTACAATGAGCAGTTCTTC. Protein sequence: CASSKGELHYNEQFF.

The rearrangement links TRBV4-1 to TRBJ2-7; 8 positions agree with TRBD1. The germline gives CDR1 MGHRA, CDR2 YSYEKL. CDR3 length: 16 residues. Trimming at V came to 0 bases and at J to 3 bases, leaving 7 bases not matched to a gene. The CDR3 sequence: CASSQEDREVGYEQYF. The CDR3 bases are TGCGCCAGCAGCCAAGAGGACAGGGAGGTTGGCTACGAGCAGTACTTC.

In its sample, this clone was seen many times. This chain connects TRBV6-1 to TRBJ1-4; no clear D gene. This CDR3 spans 16 amino acids. The germline CDR1 and CDR2 sequences are MNHNS and SASEGT. Trimming removed 5 bases from V and 4 bases from J, with 17 bases in between. The CDR3 loop reads CASSFRSGSNNEKLFF. CDR3 DNA: TGTGCCAGCAGTTTCCGCTCGGGGTCCAATAATGAAAAACTGTTTTTT.

This clone came up many times. The V and J genes are TRBV7-3 and TRBJ2-5; 11 positions match TRBD2. The V and J ends lost 5 bases and 5 bases, in that order; junction bases with no gene match: 7. The CDR3 runs to 15 residues. Per the germline V gene, CDR1 is SGHTA and CDR2 is FQGTGA. The CDR3: CASSLLAGDWETQYF. The CDR3 DNA is TGTGCCAGCAGCCTACTAGCGGGAGATTGGGAGACCCAGTACTTC.

This clone has at least ten counts. The rearrangement uses TRBV20-1 and TRBJ1-2, with unresolved D. The V gene lost 0 bases and the J gene lost 8 bases, with 13 bases spanning the gap. CDR1 and CDR2 (germline): DFQATT, SNEGSKA (reference sequence). The CDR3 has 13 residues. The CDR3 nucleotides are TGCAGTGCTAGAGACTCCGTCAAGAGAGGCTACACCTTC. Residues: CSARDSVKRGYTF.

Worth noting for this clone: This clone may be a read error of a much larger clone one base away. CDR3 amino acids: CASSQGTGGDTEAFF. In DNA, the CDR3 is TGTGCCAGCTCACAGGGGACAGGGGGGGACACTGAAGCTTTCTTT. The V call is TRBV18, the J call TRBJ1-1; 11 bases agree with TRBD1. The ends lost 4 bases at V and 3 bases at J; junction bases unmatched: 4. This CDR3 contains 15 residues. Germline V gives CDR1 KGHSH, CDR2 LQKENI.